Given below is one T cell receptor (beta chain) in context. This entry is derived from a study of OX40 agonist ivuxolimab in advanced cancers. The protocol was immunoSEQ multiplex PCR, while the TCRdb copy is restricted to in-frame clones and leaves out a portion. Of 13,000 or so clones listed, 80% are singletons. CDR3 length: 15 amino acids. Germline CDR1 and CDR2: MDHEN and SYDVKM. J lost 8 bases, V lost 6 bases, and 14 bases had no gene match. The specimen was CD4+ or CD8+ T cells sorted from blood, collected in a trial of the OX40 agonist ivuxolimab. The receptor was derived from an adult with an advanced solid tumor such as melanoma, head and neck, liver or kidney cancer. This chain connects TRBV28 to TRBJ2-3, with 7 positions matching TRBD1. CDR3 amino acids: CASSPDREAMGTQYF. CDR3 sequence (DNA): TGTGCCAGCAGCCCTGACAGGGAAGCGATGGGTACGCAGTATTTT.